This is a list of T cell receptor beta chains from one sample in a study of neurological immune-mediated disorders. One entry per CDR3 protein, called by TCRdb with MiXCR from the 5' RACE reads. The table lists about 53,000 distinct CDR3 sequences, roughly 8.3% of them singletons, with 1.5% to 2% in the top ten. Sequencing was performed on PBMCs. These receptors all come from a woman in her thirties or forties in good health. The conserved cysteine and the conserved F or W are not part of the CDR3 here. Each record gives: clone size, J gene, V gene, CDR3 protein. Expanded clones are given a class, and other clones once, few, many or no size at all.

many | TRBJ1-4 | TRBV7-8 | ASSNRQATNEKLF
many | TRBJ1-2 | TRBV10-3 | AISESQGGYT
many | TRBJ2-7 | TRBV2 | ASSTLLLSGHEQY
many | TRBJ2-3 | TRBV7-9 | ASSPPGSLYTDTQY
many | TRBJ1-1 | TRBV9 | ASSESGGTEAF
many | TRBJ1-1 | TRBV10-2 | ASSENSGAGTEAF
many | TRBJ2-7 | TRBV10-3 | AIMPQGYSYEQY
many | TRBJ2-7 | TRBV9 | ASSSRQAGEQY
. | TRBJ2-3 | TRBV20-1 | SAGSAGRTDTQY
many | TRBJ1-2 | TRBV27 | ASSLSGGEGANYGYT
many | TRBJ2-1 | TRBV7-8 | ASTDDRDRSYNEQF
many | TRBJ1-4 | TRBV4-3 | ASSQRAGGEKLF
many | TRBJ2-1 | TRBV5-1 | ASSPPGTSGSNEQF
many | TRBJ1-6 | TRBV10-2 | ASSRRYNSPLH
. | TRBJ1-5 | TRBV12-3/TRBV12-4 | ASSLDGQGHQPQH
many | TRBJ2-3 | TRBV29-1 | SVPAGEDTQY
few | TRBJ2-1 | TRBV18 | ASSPRHIVNSGRAQHEQF
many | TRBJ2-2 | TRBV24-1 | ATSDIRDPGELF
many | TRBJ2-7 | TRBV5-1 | ASSLDRQRPREQY
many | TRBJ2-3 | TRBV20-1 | SAPRRWLAGRPSTDTQY
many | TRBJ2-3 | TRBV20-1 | SARGPSVRTDTQY
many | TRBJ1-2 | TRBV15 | ATSRGLWRGGEANYGYT
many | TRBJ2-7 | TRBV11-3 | ASSPRAEQSYEQY
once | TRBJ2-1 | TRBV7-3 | ANSGPGTSGPGGEQF
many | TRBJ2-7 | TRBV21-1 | ASSNSGRPYEQY
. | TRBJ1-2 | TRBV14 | ASSQDLTGRHGYT
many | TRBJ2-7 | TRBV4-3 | ASSQDDRGSYEQY
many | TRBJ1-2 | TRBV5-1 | ASSSVNPLYGYT
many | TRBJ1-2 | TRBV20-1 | SAPDIGRYGYT
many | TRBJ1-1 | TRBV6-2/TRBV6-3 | ASSWQGGSEAF